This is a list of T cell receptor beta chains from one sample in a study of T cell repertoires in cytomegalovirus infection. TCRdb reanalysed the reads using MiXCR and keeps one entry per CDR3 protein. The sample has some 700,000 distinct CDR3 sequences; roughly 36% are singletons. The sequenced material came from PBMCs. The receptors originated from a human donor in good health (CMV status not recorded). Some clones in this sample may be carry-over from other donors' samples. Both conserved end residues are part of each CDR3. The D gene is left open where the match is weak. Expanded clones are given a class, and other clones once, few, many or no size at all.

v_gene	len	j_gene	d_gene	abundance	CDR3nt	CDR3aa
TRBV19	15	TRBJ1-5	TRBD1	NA	TGTGCCAGTAGGCCCCCAGGGGGGTTGGTTCAGCCCCAGCATTTT	CASRPPGGLVQPQHF
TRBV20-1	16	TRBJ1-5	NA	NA	TGCAGTGCTCCAGAGGAGGGTGCGGTCAGGGATCAGCCCCAGCATTTT	CSAPEEGAVRDQPQHF
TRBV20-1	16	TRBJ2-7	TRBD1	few	TGCAGTGCTAGATCCCCAAACGGACAGGGAGGAGGCGAGCAGTACTTC	CSARSPNGQGGGEQYF
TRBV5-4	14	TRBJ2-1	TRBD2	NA	TGTGCCAGCAGCTTCCCGGGGGGGTACAATGAGCAGTTCTTC	CASSFPGGYNEQFF
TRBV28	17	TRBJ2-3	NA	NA	TGTGCCAGCAGTTCGTGGGAAGTTGGGGGCAGCACAGATACGCAGTATTTT	CASSSWEVGGSTDTQYF
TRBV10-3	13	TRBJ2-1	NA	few	TGTGCCATCAGTGAGATAAACAGGCATGAGCAGTTCTTC	CAISEINRHEQFF
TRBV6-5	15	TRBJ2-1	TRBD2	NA	TGTGCCAGCAGTTACTCGATCGGGACTAACAATGAGCAGTTCTTC	CASSYSIGTNNEQFF
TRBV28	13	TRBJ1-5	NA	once	TGTGCCAGCGCCCCCCAGGGCAATCAGCCCCAGCATTTT	CASAPQGNQPQHF
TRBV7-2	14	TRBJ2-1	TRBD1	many	TGTGCCAGCAGCCGGACAGGGGATGGGAATGAGCAGTTCTTC	CASSRTGDGNEQFF
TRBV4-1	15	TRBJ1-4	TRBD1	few	TGCGCCAGCAGCCGGGGACAGACAACTAATGAAAAACTGTTTTTT	CASSRGQTTNEKLFF
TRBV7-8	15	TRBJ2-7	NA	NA	TGTGCCAGCAGCCTCACCGACAGGTACTCCTACGAGCAGTACTTC	CASSLTDRYSYEQYF
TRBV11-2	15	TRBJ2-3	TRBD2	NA	TGTGCCAGCCGCTCCAGCGGGAGGGCCGCAGATACGCAGTATTTT	CASRSSGRAADTQYF
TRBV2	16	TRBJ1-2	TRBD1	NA	TGTGCCAGCAGACCGATTCCCGGGACAGGGACGAGAGGCTACACCTTC	CASRPIPGTGTRGYTF
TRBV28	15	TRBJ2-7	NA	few	TGTGCCAGCAGTTTGGTTAGGCCGGCTGGCTACGAGCAGTACTTC	CASSLVRPAGYEQYF
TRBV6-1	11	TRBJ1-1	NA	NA	TGTGCCAGCAGGGCCGCCACTGAAGCTTTCTTT	CASRAATEAFF
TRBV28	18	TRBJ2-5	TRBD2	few	TGTGCCAGCAGTTCCCCCAGGGTAGCGGGGGGGTCCGGGAAGACCCAGTACTTC	CASSSPRVAGGSGKTQYF